The T cell receptor beta chain under discussion was sequenced for a study of CD8+CD57+ T cells in acquired aplastic anemia. Study-wide points: Patients had roughly 29 CD8+ CDR3 sequences in common with controls (the shared set).

CD8+CD57+ cell expansion, shown by flow cytometry, had occurred in the patients selected for sequencing. The enrolled patients all had severe acquired aplastic anemia. Points on this clonotype: No antigen is known for it.

Germline lookup yields CDR1 SGHTA and CDR2 FQGTGA. The CDR3 runs to 14 residues. The V end lost 5 bases, the J end lost 1 base, and 12 bases lay between the germline ends. TCR beta VDJ and CDR3 profiles were obtained from a genomic DNA template. Via MiXCR, TCRdb re-called the reads, giving one row per CDR3 protein. The sample has some 140,000 distinct CDR3 sequences, about 50% seen once. The TCR comes from a human donor with aplastic anemia. The sample consisted of sorted CD4+, CD8+, or CD8+CD57+ T cells (not recorded which) from PBMCs. The chain employs TRBV7-3 and TRBJ2-7; TRBD1 is a possible D gene (6 bases). The CDR3 sequence: CASSLDRMSYEQYF. CDR3 DNA sequence: TGTGCCAGCAGCCTCGACAGGATGTCCTACGAGCAGTACTTC.